This T cell receptor (beta chain) came from a study of cytomegalovirus exposure and HLA in healthy donors. V was clipped by 4 bases and J by 6 bases, with 15 bases between them. The CDR3 is 14 amino acids. The germline CDR1 and CDR2 sequences are SGHRS and YFSETQ. Primers for the PCR totalled 60 Vbeta and 13 Jbeta. Repertoires were generated with immunoSEQ multiplex PCR, while TCRdb's copy carries only in-frame clones and drops some. The sample shows about 62,000 clones, about 87% of them seen only once. The sample consisted of PBMCs. The chain is built from TRBV5-1 and TRBJ2-3; no firm D call. The clonotype originates from a man in his late teens or twenties in good health and CMV-seronegative. CDR3 coding DNA: TGCGCCAGCAGCCCCCAGGATCGTCGGGATACGCAGTATTTT. This sequence encodes CASSPQDRRDTQYF. Together with reference TRBV5-1 and TRBJ2-3, the CDR3 gives the full variable domain: KAGVTQTPRYLIKTRGQQVTLSCSPISGHRSVSWYQQTPGQGLQFLFEYFSETQRNKGNFPGRFSGRQFSNSRSEMNVSTLELGDSALYLCASSPQDRRDTQYFGPGTRLTVL.